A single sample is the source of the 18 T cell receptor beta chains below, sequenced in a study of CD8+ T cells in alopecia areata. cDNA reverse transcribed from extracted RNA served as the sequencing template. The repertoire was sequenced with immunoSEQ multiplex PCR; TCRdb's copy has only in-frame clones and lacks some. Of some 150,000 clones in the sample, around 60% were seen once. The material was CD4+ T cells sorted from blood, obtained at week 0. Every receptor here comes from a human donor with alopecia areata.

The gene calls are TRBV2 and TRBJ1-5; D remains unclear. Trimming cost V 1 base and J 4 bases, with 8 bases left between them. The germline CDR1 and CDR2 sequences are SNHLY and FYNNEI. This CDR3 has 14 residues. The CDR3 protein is CASSEDSRNQPQHF. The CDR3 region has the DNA TGTGCCAGCAGTGAAGACAGCCGTAATCAGCCCCAGCATTTT.

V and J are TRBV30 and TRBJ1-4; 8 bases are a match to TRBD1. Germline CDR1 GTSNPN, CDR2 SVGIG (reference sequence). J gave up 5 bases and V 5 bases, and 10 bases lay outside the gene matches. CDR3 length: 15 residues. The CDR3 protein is CAWGARDRKNEKLFF. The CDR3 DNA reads TGTGCCTGGGGGGCGCGGGACAGGAAGAATGAAAAACTGTTTTTT.

This CDR3 reads CASSQVGGLQGSSPLHF. CDR3 sequence (DNA): TGTGCCAGCAGCCAAGTCGGGGGCCTCCAGGGAAGTTCACCCCTCCACTTT. V usage is TRBV14 and J usage is TRBJ1-6, with a possible D match to TRBD1 (6 bases). Per the germline V gene, CDR1 is SGHDN and CDR2 is FVKESK. The CDR3 covers 17 residues. Trimming took off 1 base at V and 9 bases at J, with 19 bases between the two ends.

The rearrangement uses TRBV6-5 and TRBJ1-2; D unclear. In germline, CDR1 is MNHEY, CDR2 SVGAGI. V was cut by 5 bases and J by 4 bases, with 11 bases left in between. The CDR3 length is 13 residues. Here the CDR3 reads CASSAQYSYGYTF. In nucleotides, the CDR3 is TGTGCCAGCAGTGCACAGTACAGCTATGGCTACACCTTC.

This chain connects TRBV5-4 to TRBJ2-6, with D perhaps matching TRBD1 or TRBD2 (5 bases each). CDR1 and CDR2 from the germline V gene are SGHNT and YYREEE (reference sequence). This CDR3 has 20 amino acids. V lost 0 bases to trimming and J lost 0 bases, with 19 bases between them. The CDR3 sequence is CASSLGEGQGYYSGANVLTF. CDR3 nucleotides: TGTGCCAGCAGCTTGGGAGAGGGCCAGGGCTACTACTCTGGGGCCAACGTCCTGACTTTC.

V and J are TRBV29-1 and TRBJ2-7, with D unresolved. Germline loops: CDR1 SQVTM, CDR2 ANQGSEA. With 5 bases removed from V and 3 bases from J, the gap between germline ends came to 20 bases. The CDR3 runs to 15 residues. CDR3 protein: CSVLVGRGPFYEQYF. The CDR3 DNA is TGCAGCGTTTTAGTTGGCCGTGGCCCATTCTACGAGCAGTACTTC.

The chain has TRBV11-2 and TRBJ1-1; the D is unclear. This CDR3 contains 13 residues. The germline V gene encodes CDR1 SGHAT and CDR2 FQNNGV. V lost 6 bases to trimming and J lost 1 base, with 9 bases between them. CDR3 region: CASRPEGNTEAFF. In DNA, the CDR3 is TGTGCCAGCAGACCGGAGGGGAACACTGAAGCTTTCTTT.

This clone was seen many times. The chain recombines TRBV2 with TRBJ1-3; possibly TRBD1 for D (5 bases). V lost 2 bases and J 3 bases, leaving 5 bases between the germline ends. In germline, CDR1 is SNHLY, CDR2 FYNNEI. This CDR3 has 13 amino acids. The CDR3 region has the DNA TGTGCCAGCAGTGAACAGGGTGGAAACACCATATATTTT. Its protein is CASSEQGGNTIYF.

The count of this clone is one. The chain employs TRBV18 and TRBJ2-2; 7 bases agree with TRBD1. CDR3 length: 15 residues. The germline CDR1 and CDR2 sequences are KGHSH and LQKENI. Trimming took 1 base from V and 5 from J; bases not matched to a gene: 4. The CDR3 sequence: CASSPRQGQTGELFF. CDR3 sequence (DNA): TGTGCCAGCTCACCACGACAGGGTCAAACCGGGGAGCTGTTTTTT.

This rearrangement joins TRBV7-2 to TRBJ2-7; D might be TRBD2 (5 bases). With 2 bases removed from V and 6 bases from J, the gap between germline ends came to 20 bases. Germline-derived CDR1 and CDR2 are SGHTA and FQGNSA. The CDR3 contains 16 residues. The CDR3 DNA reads TGTGCCAGCAGCTTAAATAGCGCCATGGCCGGTGGCGAGCAGTACTTC. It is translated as CASSLNSAMAGGEQYF.

The CDR3 is CASSLRADGDTQYF. CDR3 coding DNA: TGCGCCAGCAGCTTGAGAGCCGATGGAGATACGCAGTATTTT. The chain uses TRBV5-1 and TRBJ2-3; D is unresolved. CDR3 length: 14 amino acids. Germline V gene data show CDR1 as SGHRS and CDR2 as YFSETQ. V was cut by 1 base and J by 5 bases, with 11 bases left in between. Complete variable domain (other parts from reference TRBV5-1 and TRBJ2-3): KAGVTQTPRYLIKTRGQQVTLSCSPISGHRSVSWYQQTPGQGLQFLFEYFSETQRNKGNFPGRFSGRQFSNSRSEMNVSTLELGDSALYLCASSLRADGDTQYFGPGTRLTVL.

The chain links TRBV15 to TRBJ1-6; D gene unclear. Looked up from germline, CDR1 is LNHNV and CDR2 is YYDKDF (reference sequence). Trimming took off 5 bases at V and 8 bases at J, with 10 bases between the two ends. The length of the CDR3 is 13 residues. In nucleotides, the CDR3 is TGTGCCACCAGCCTTCGAGCTCATTCACCCCTCCACTTT. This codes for CATSLRAHSPLHF.

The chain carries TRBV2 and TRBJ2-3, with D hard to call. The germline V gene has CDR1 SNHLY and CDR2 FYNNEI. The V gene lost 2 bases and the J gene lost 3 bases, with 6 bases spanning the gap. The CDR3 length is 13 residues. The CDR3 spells CASSEWQTDTQYF. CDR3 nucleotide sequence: TGTGCCAGCAGTGAATGGCAGACAGATACGCAGTATTTT.

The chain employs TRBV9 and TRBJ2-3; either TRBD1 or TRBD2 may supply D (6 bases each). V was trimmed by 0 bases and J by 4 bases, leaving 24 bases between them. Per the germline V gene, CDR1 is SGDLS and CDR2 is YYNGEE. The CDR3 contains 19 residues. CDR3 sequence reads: CASSVDIGGKRLAADTQYF. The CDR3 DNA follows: TGTGCCAGCAGCGTAGATATCGGGGGCAAGCGATTAGCAGCAGATACGCAGTATTTT.

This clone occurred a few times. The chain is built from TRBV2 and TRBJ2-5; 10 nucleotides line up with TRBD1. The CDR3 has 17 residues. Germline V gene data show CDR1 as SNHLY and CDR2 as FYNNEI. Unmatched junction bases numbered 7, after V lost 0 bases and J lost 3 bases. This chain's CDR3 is CASSEAGTGVGKETQYF. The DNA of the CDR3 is TGTGCCAGCAGTGAAGCTGGGACAGGGGTCGGTAAAGAGACCCAGTACTTC.

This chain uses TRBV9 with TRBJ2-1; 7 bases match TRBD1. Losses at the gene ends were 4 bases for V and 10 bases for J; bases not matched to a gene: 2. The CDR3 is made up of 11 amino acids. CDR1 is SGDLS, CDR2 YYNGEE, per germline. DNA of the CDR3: TGTGCCAGCAGCAGGGGACAGGAGCAGTTCTTC. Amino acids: CASSRGQEQFF.

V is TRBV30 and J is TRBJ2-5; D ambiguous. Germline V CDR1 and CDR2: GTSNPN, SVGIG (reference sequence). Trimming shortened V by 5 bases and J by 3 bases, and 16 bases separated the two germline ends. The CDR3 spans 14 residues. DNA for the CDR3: TGTGCCTGGGGCACTCAGCGTCGCGAAGAGACCCAGTACTTC. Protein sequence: CAWGTQRREETQYF.

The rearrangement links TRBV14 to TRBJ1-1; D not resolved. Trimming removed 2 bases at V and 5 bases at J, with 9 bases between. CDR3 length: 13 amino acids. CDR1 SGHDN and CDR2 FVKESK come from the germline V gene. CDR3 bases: TGTGCCAGCAGCCAAAGACGGGGAACTGAAGCTTTCTTT. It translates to CASSQRRGTEAFF.